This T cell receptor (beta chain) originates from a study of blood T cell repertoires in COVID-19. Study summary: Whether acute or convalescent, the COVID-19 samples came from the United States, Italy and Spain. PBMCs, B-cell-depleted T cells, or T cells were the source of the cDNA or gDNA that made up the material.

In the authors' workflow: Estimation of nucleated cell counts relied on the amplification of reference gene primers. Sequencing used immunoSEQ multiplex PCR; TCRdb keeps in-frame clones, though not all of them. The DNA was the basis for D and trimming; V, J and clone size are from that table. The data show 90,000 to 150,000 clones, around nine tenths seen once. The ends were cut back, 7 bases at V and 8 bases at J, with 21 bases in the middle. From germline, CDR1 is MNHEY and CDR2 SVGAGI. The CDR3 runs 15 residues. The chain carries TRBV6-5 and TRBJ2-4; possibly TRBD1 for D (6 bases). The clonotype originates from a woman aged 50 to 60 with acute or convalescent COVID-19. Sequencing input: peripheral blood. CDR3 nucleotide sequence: TGTGCCAGCACGGGACAAGGTGGGGGTCTGGACATTCAGTACTTC. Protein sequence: CASTGQGGGLDIQYF.